This entry is about one T cell receptor beta chain. No antigen is known for it. Amplification used 60 Vbeta primers and 13 Jbeta primers. Data came from immunoSEQ multiplex PCR; TCRdb stores just in-frame clones and leaves some out. The sample consists of more than 100,000 clones, approximately 72% of them appearing once. This specimen belongs to a study of cytomegalovirus exposure and HLA in healthy donors. The study's findings and limits: According to the study, around 160 TCR beta chains were cytomegalovirus-associated. Later analysis showed TCR association rates varying by HLA locus, highest for DRB1 and lowest for HLA-C.

This TCR was sampled from a woman aged 40 to 49 in good health and CMV-seropositive. The sample comprised PBMCs.

CDR3 nucleotides: TGTGCCAGTAGTAGAACCGGGATCCCTCCGGATGGCTACACCTTC. This codes for CASSRTGIPPDGYTF. This chain connects TRBV19 to TRBJ1-2; no reliable D call. Germline V gives CDR1 LNHDA, CDR2 SQIVND (reference sequence). The V end lost 4 bases, the J end lost 6 bases, and 18 bases lay between the germline ends. This CDR3 comprises 15 residues.